The 10 T cell receptor beta chains reported below all come from one sample, sequenced in a study of cytomegalovirus exposure and HLA in healthy donors. PCR involved 60 Vbeta and 13 Jbeta primers. Clones were read by immunoSEQ multiplex PCR, and TCRdb kept only the in-frame ones, dropping some. This sample's table reports about 140,000 clones. Sequencing was done on a sample of PBMCs. All receptors come from a middle-aged man in good health and CMV-seronegative.

The rearrangement uses TRBV28 and TRBJ2-7, with 9 bases lining up with TRBD1. The germline V gene encodes CDR1 MDHEN and CDR2 SYDVKM. The CDR3 loop spans 14 amino acids. The junction had 9 bases not matched to a gene; V was cut back by 7 bases and J by 5 bases. The CDR3 DNA is TGTGCCAGCATACCCGGGACAGGGTACCACGAGCAGTACTTC. Encoded protein: CASIPGTGYHEQYF.

The CDR3 here is CASRDRTGGELFF. The CDR3 region has the DNA TGCGCCAGCAGGGACCGGACAGGCGGGGAGCTGTTTTTT. This rearrangement joins TRBV4-1 to TRBJ2-2; 7 nucleotides align to TRBD1. After removal of 6 bases from V and 7 bases from J, the junction contained 5 bases not matched to a gene. The CDR3 sequence is 13 residues long. Germline-derived CDR1 and CDR2 are MGHRA and YSYEKL.

J is TRBJ1-4 and V is TRBV27, with D unclear. Germline lookup yields CDR1 MNHEY and CDR2 SMNVEV (reference sequence). V shed 5 bases and J shed 4 bases, with 14 bases lying between them. The CDR3 totals 15 residues. The CDR3 nucleotides read TGTGCCAGCAGTCCCCGCGGAGAAATTAATGAAAAACTGTTTTTT. Translation: CASSPRGEINEKLFF. The full variable domain, completed using reference TRBV27 and TRBJ1-4, is EAQVTQNPRYLITVTGKKLTVTCSQNMNHEYMSWYRQDPGLGLRQIYYSMNVEVTDKGDVPEGYKVSRKEKRNFPLILESPSPNQTSLYFCASSPRGEINEKLFFGSGTQLSVL.

The chain recombines TRBV5-4 with TRBJ1-2; 8 nucleotides agree with TRBD1. CDR3 length: 15 residues. Germline assignment: CDR1 SGHNT and CDR2 YYREEE (reference sequence). Trimming took 4 bases from V and 2 from J; bases not matched to a gene: 7. The DNA for the CDR3 is TGTGCCAGCAGCGTTACCGGGACAGGCAACTATGGCTACACCTTC. Translated: CASSVTGTGNYGYTF.

This chain connects TRBV11-1 to TRBJ1-1; D gene ambiguous. The CDR3 loop spans 13 amino acids. V dropped 0 bases and J dropped 5 bases, with 7 bases sitting between them. Germline V gives CDR1 SGHAT, CDR2 FQDESV (reference sequence). CDR3 in amino acids: CASSLAGVTEAFF. CDR3 DNA sequence: TGTGCCAGCAGCTTAGCCGGGGTTACTGAAGCTTTCTTT.

The rearrangement joins TRBV4-2 to TRBJ2-3, with 12 nucleotides matching TRBD2. The germline gives CDR1 LGHNA, CDR2 YNFKEQ. V lost 4 bases, J lost 3 bases, and 5 bases stayed unmatched. CDR3 length: 16 amino acids. The CDR3 DNA follows: TGTGCCAGCAGCCGCGAACTAGCGGGGGGAACAGATACGCAGTATTTT. Amino acids: CASSRELAGGTDTQYF.

The rearrangement links TRBV5-6 to TRBJ2-2; 10 positions agree with TRBD1. The CDR3 runs 15 residues. Unmatched junction bases numbered 3, after V lost 0 bases and J lost 7 bases. Germline V lookup: CDR1 SGHDT, CDR2 YYEEEE. The CDR3 sequence is CASSLGQGAIGELFF. In DNA, the CDR3 is TGTGCCAGCAGCTTGGGACAGGGGGCTATCGGGGAGCTGTTTTTT. Filled out from reference TRBV5-6 and TRBJ2-2, the complete variable domain reads DAGVTQSPTHLIKTRGQQVTLRCSPKSGHDTVSWYQQALGQGPQFIFQYYEEEERQRGNFPDRFSGHQFPNYSSELNVNALLLGDSALYLCASSLGQGAIGELFFGEGSRLTVL.

The chain uses TRBV5-1 and TRBJ2-5; 8 bases fit TRBD2. The germline gives CDR1 SGHRS, CDR2 YFSETQ. V gave up 4 bases and J gave up 5 bases; unmatched junction bases: 7. This CDR3 contains 14 residues. The CDR3 DNA reads as TGCGCCAGCAGCGAAGGCGGGGGGCTGGAGACCCAGTACTTC. Protein product: CASSEGGGLETQYF.

This rearrangement joins TRBV6-6 to TRBJ2-6; the match to TRBD1 covers 9 bases. After removal of 4 bases from V and 2 bases from J, the junction contained 3 bases not matched to a gene. Germline V gives CDR1 MNHNY, CDR2 SVGAGI (reference sequence). CDR3 size: 16 residues. The CDR3 spells CASSSGDRAGANVLTF. In nucleotides, the CDR3 is TGTGCCAGCAGTTCCGGGGACAGGGCTGGGGCCAACGTCCTGACTTTC.

V is TRBV19 and J is TRBJ1-6; D uncertain. CDR1 and CDR2 from the germline V gene are LNHDA and SQIVND (reference sequence). V shed 5 bases and J shed 7 bases, with 12 bases lying between them. The CDR3 covers 14 residues. DNA of the CDR3: TGTGCCAGTAGTTCCGAGGGCGGGAATTCACCCCTCCACTTT. Translating gives CASSSEGGNSPLHF.